Presented here are 24 T cell receptor beta chains from one specimen sequenced in a study of T cells in women clearing cervical HPV infection listed by TCRdb under 2018. The receptor library was made with the immunoSEQ multiplex PCR assay. This is the immuneACCESS table as TCRdb keeps it, with only in-frame sequences that have V and J called. A part of the clones is gone; compared with another copy, unresolved V genes explain less than half, and the rest is unexplained. For this sample, the table gives about 31,000 clones. Approximately 8.4% of the sample goes to the ten largest clones. The specimen was blood buffy coat. These receptors originate from a woman between 18 and 75 years old with a cervical HPV16 infection that either progressed to CIN3+ or cleared (not recorded which).

Points on this clone: Read coverage stops 3 residues before the CDR3 terminus; the germline J gene supplies the remainder. V is TRBV2 and J is TRBJ2-5; perhaps TRBD2 as D (6 bases). Germline values: CDR1 SNHLY, CDR2 FYNNEI. Between the trimmed V and J ends, which lost 5 bases and 5 bases, there was a span of 15 bases. The CDR3 length is 14 residues. This CDR3 is CASSLIRDLETQYF. The DNA read from the CDR3 is TGTGCCAGCAGTCTAATTAGGGACTTGGAGACC.

Details on this clone: From the germline J gene comes the end of the CDR3, since the read stops 3 residues before it. The chain recombines TRBV29-1 with TRBJ2-3; 7 nucleotides line up with TRBD1. The CDR3 is 15 amino acids. CDR1 is SQVTM and CDR2 is ANQGSEA in the germline V gene. Trimming removed 7 bases from V and 5 bases from J; junction bases left unmatched: 15. The chain's CDR3 is CSAVASDRVGDTQYF. The sequenced part of the CDR3 DNA is TGCAGCGCCGTGGCAAGCGACAGGGTAGGAGATACG.

Points on this clone: The CDR3 end lies 3 residues beyond the end of the read and is filled in from the germline J gene. V usage is TRBV7-3 and J usage is TRBJ2-1; no definite D call. The V end lost 4 bases, the J end lost 3 bases, and 16 bases lay between the germline ends. CDR1 SGHTA and CDR2 FQGTGA come from the germline V gene. This CDR3 has 16 residues. Incomplete CDR3 DNA: TGTGCCAGCAGCTCCGGGTCCCCGAGAGACTACAATGAG. The encoded protein is CASSSGSPRDYNE. The whole CDR3 protein is CASSSGSPRDYNEQFF.

Comment on this clone: The read stops 3 residues short of the end of the CDR3; the missing end is completed from the germline J gene. This chain joins TRBV7-2 and TRBJ1-4; D ambiguous. Germline V lookup: CDR1 SGHTA, CDR2 FQGNSA. Between the trimmed V and J ends, which lost 1 base and 8 bases, there was a span of 14 bases. The CDR3 extends over 15 amino acids. The CDR3 DNA, read in part, is TGTGCCAGCAGCTTAGGGCGTCAGGCAGGCGAAAAA. It encodes CASSLGRQAGEK. The full CDR3 protein is CASSLGRQAGEKLFF.

Comment on this clone: Read sequence stops 3 residues before the CDR3 end, and the germline J gene provides the missing end. This chain joins TRBV19 and TRBJ1-4, with 10 bases that match TRBD1. In germline, CDR1 is LNHDA, CDR2 SQIVND (reference sequence). The CDR3 covers 16 residues. The CDR3 spells CASTERGQGFNSPLFF. The CDR3 DNA, read in part, is TGTGCCAGTACTGAGCGGGGACAGGGGTTTAATTCACCA.

This CDR3 reads CASSSVRSGNTIYF. CDR3 DNA (partial): TGTGCCAGCAGTTCGGTCCGCTCTGGAAACACC. V and J are TRBV5-6 and TRBJ1-3, with D hard to call. The read comes to an end 3 residues before the CDR3 does, leaving the germline J gene to fill in the end. The CDR3 extends over 14 amino acids. In germline, CDR1 is SGHDT, CDR2 YYEEEE. The V and J ends lost 5 bases and 0 bases respectively, with 9 bases between them.

Notes on this clone: The read ends 3 residues early relative to the CDR3; the germline J gene fills the gap. The chain links TRBV10-1 to TRBJ2-5, with a possible D match to TRBD2 (6 bases). Germline values: CDR1 WNHNN, CDR2 SYGVQD (reference sequence). This CDR3 is 13 amino acids long. Deletions cut 0 bases from V and 5 bases from J, with 7 bases between. CDR3 in amino acids: CASSESGGETQYF. Partial CDR3 DNA: TGCGCCAGCAGTGAGTCGGGGGGTGAGACC.

Comments on this clone: With the read ending 3 residues before the CDR3 end, the germline J gene is used to fill in that end. The chain employs TRBV20-1 and TRBJ2-3; 9 bases align to TRBD1. The CDR3 has 15 residues. Germline CDR1 and CDR2: DFQATT and SNEGSKA (reference sequence). V lost 5 bases and J lost 0; bases outside the gene matches: 6. CDR3 amino acids: CSAQQGARSTDTQYF. The CDR3 bases that were read are TGCAGTGCTCAACAGGGGGCTAGGAGCACAGATACG.

A word on this clone: Sequence at one end of the junction differs from germline and may be a read error. The read ends 3 residues shy of where the CDR3 ends; the end is completed using the germline J gene. The rearrangement uses TRBV7-2 and TRBJ1-6, with 9 nucleotides matching TRBD1. Per germline, CDR1 SGHTA and CDR2 FQGNSA. This CDR3 is built from 17 residues. This chain's CDR3 is CASNLASSDRGLSPLHF. The DNA read from the CDR3 is TGTGCCAGCAACTTAGCCTCCTCGGACAGGGGACTTTCACCC.

Concerning this clone: The read terminates 3 residues ahead of where the CDR3 ends, so the germline J gene completes it. This rearrangement joins TRBV5-1 to TRBJ1-1; 12 nucleotides line up with TRBD1. The CDR3 is 16 amino acids. V shed 4 bases and J 2 bases; nucleotides not matched to a gene: 6. Germline values: CDR1 SGHRS, CDR2 YFSETQ. CDR3 residues: CASSLGTGGANTEAFF. CDR3 DNA (partial): TGCGCCAGCAGCCTAGGGACAGGGGGCGCAAACACTGAA.

Note on this clone: The CDR3 extends 3 residues past the end of the read, so its final part is completed from the germline J gene. This chain joins TRBV7-9 and TRBJ1-5, with D hard to call. This CDR3 contains 13 residues. V lost 1 base and J lost 5, with 6 bases in between. The germline V gene encodes CDR1 SEHNR and CDR2 FQNEAQ (reference sequence). The CDR3 DNA, read in part, is TGTGCCAGCAGCTTAGGACTGCATCAGCCC. Its translation: CASSLGLHQP. The CDR3 reads in full as CASSLGLHQPQHF.

This clone is medium-sized by frequency. Read sequence stops 3 residues before the CDR3 end, and the germline J gene provides the missing end. The rearrangement joins TRBV6-4 to TRBJ1-2; TRBD1 matches 9 bases. Unmatched junction bases numbered 0, after V lost 6 bases and J lost 4 bases. Germline CDR1 MRHNA, CDR2 SNTAGT. CDR3 length: 12 residues. This CDR3 is CASRDRGYGYTF. The CDR3 DNA, read in part, is TGTGCCAGCAGGGACAGGGGCTATGGC.

Notes on this clone: The read finishes 3 residues shy of the CDR3 end, and the germline J gene is used to complete it. The J gene is TRBJ1-2, the V gene TRBV7-9; D ambiguous. Germline CDR1 SEHNR, CDR2 FQNEAQ (reference sequence). The CDR3 extends over 12 amino acids. CDR3 residues: CASSSTIGVYTF. The DNA read from the CDR3 is TGTGCCAGCAGCTCGACAATCGGGGTC.

Note on this clone: The sequenced fragment ends 3 residues before the CDR3 boundary, so the rest is inferred from the germline J gene. J is TRBJ2-5 and V is TRBV7-9, with TRBD1 matching over 7 bases. The CDR3 loop spans 14 amino acids. CDR1 and CDR2 from the germline V gene are SEHNR and FQNEAQ (reference sequence). Partial CDR3 DNA: TGTGCCAGCAGCCCTGACAGGGCCACAGATACC. Its translation: CASSPDRATDT. The entire CDR3 is CASSPDRATDTQYF.

Of note for this clone: The CDR3 is cut off 3 residues early in the read; its end comes from the germline J gene. V gene TRBV20-1 combines with J gene TRBJ2-2, with 9 bases identical to TRBD1. The CDR3 covers 16 residues. Germline V gives CDR1 DFQATT, CDR2 SNEGSKA (reference sequence). After removal of 1 base from V and 4 bases from J, the junction contained 7 bases not matched to a gene. CDR3 bases read: TGCAGTGCTAGAGTGGGCGGGACAGGGCTCACCGGGGAG. Translating it yields CSARVGGTGLTGE. Given in full, the CDR3 is CSARVGGTGLTGELFF.

About this clone: The read ends 3 residues early relative to the CDR3; the germline J gene fills the gap. This sequence joins TRBV5-4 and TRBJ2-7, with 9 bases lining up with TRBD1. Losses at the gene ends were 2 bases for V and 0 bases for J; bases not matched to a gene: 6. In germline, CDR1 is SGHNT, CDR2 YYREEE (reference sequence). The CDR3 is made up of 16 amino acids. CDR3 residues: CASSLPGQGISYEQYF. CDR3 DNA, as far as it was read: TGTGCCAGCAGCTTACCGGGACAGGGTATCTCCTACGAG.

A word on this clone: The DNA ends 3 residues before the CDR3 does, and the rest of the CDR3 is filled in from the germline J gene. V is TRBV29-1 and J is TRBJ1-1; D unclear. The CDR3 has 11 amino acids. V lost 4 bases and J lost 5, with 8 bases in between. Per the germline V gene, CDR1 is SQVTM and CDR2 is ANQGSEA. The CDR3 spells CSVAQRTEAFF. Incomplete CDR3 DNA: TGCAGCGTTGCCCAGCGAACTGAA.

Note on this clone: The observed sequence ends 3 residues before the CDR3 terminus, with the missing tail filled in from the germline J gene. The chain has TRBV20-1 and TRBJ1-4; D remains ambiguous. CDR1 and CDR2 (germline): DFQATT, SNEGSKA (reference sequence). Trimming took 1 base from V and 4 from J, leaving 4 bases between them. The CDR3 is 12 amino acids. The covered CDR3 bases are TGCAGTGCTAGAGTCGTTAATGAAAAA. This encodes CSARVVNEK. The CDR3, in full, reads CSARVVNEKLFF.

About this clone itself: The read stops 3 residues short of the end of the CDR3; the missing end is completed from the germline J gene. V usage is TRBV13 and J usage is TRBJ1-6; D uncertain. The CDR3 sequence is 14 residues long. The ends were cut back, 4 bases at V and 7 bases at J, with 11 bases in the middle. Germline CDR1 and CDR2: PRHDT and FYEKMQ (reference sequence). The CDR3 sequence is CASSSVDKNSPLHF. The sequenced CDR3 bases are TGTGCCAGCAGCTCGGTAGACAAGAATTCACCC.

As to this clone: The CDR3 is cut off 3 residues early in the read; its end comes from the germline J gene. This chain uses TRBV18 with TRBJ2-5; D call uncertain. There are 14 residues in the CDR3. Germline CDR1 reads KGHSH; CDR2 reads LQKENI. Trimming removed 0 bases at V and 2 bases at J, with 7 bases between. CDR3 protein: CASSPPSMQETQYF. The CDR3 DNA, read in part, is TGTGCCAGCTCACCACCGAGCATGCAAGAGACC.

A word on this clone: The CDR3 is cut off 3 residues early in the read; its end comes from the germline J gene. V usage is TRBV4-2 and J usage is TRBJ2-3; possibly TRBD2 for D (6 bases). This CDR3 spans 16 amino acids. The germline V gene encodes CDR1 LGHNA and CDR2 YNFKEQ. V shed 0 bases and J shed 2 bases, with 12 bases lying between them. The sequenced part of the CDR3 DNA is TGTGCCAGCAGCCAAGACGGAGCGGGCTTCACAGATACG. Protein: CASSQDGAGFTDT. The entire CDR3 reads CASSQDGAGFTDTQYF.

About this clone itself: The read terminates 3 residues ahead of where the CDR3 ends, so the germline J gene completes it. This chain joins TRBV29-1 and TRBJ1-1; 7 bases map to TRBD1. Germline loops: CDR1 SQVTM, CDR2 ANQGSEA. The CDR3 consists of 13 residues. The junction had 7 bases not matched to a gene; V was cut back by 6 bases and J by 3 bases. CDR3 in amino acids: CSVKTGIDTEAFF. CDR3 bases read: TGCAGCGTGAAGACAGGGATAGACACTGAA.

As regards this clone: The read falls 3 residues short of the CDR3 end, and the missing part is taken from the germline J gene. The chain couples TRBV5-1 to TRBJ1-2; 8 bases are shared with TRBD1. Germline assignment: CDR1 SGHRS and CDR2 YFSETQ. CDR3 length equals 13 residues. The V gene end was trimmed by 3 bases and the J gene end by 3 bases; junction bases not matched to a gene: 1. The DNA read from the CDR3 is TGCGCCAGCAGCTCGGGACAGGACTATGGC. Protein product: CASSSGQDYG. In full, the CDR3 reads CASSSGQDYGYTF.

Of note for this clone: The read halts 3 residues ahead of the CDR3 end, with the missing end drawn from the germline J gene. V gene TRBV5-1 combines with J gene TRBJ2-5; TRBD2 matches at 8 bases. Germline V lookup: CDR1 SGHRS, CDR2 YFSETQ. This CDR3 spans 15 amino acids. The CDR3 is CASSWTSGSADTQYF. The CDR3 DNA, read in part, is TGCGCCAGCAGCTGGACGAGCGGGAGTGCAGATACC.